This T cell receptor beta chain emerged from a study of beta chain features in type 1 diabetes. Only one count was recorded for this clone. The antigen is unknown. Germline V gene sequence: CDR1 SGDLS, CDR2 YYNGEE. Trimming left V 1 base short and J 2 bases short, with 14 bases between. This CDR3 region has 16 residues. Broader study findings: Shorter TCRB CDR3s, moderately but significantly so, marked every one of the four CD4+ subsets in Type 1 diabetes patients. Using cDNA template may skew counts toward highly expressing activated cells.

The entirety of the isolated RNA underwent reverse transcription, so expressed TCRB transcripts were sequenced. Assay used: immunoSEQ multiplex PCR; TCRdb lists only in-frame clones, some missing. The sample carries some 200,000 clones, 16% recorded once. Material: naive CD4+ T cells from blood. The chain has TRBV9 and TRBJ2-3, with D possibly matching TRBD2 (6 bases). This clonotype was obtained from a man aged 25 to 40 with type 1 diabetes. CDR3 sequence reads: CASSVRSGLFTDTQYF. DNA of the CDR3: TGTGCCAGCAGCGTACGGAGCGGGCTGTTCACAGATACGCAGTATTTT.